This paragraph reports one T cell receptor (beta chain). What this receptor recognizes is not known. Base qualities are not provided; no much larger clone lies one nucleotide away. For TCR beta library preparation, roughly 2 micrograms of genomic DNA were isolated from cryopreserved PBMCs. Longitudinal blood samples from CLL patients on ibrutinib monotherapy underwent high-throughput TCR beta sequencing. The patients took part in an open-label, single-center phase 2 trial of ibrutinib monotherapy. The data were taken from a study of cytotoxic CD8 clonotypes in ibrutinib-treated CLL (dated by TCRdb to the early 2020s). In terms of the full investigation: In this cohort, about 15 patients were treatment-naive and roughly 10 were relapsed/refractory, while some 18 had unmutated IGHV. Partial responses were observed in around 25 patients and complete responses in 2; after a median follow-up of 68 months, remission was maintained in 15 or so patients and progression was observed in approximately 12. Response samples were obtained after a median of roughly 13 months of treatment, with a range of roughly 6 to 40 months. On average, each sample had some 250,000 productive templates and under 95,000 productive rearrangements. Longitudinal samples were available for 26 of the 86 trial participants. Cryopreserved peripheral blood mononuclear cells were collected before treatment, at response, and at either disease progression or sustained remission.

Paper-wide results and their limitations: Public clonotypes were rare and either shrank or stayed stable during treatment, and the rise in clonality at ibrutinib response reflected expansion of private clonotypes. Sampling times were not matched between sustained-remission and progressing patients, and lymph node repertoires were not studied. An increase in clonality was observed at ibrutinib response, with clonality remaining stable during sustained remission and falling back toward baseline at progression. At baseline, clonality was higher than in age-matched healthy donors and showed a strong correlation with circulating CD8+ T-cell counts.

The CDR3 runs 13 residues from the cysteine to the phenylalanine. Only the CDR3 DNA stays, 39 bases, in frame from base 1. Via the germline V gene, CDR1 is SNHLY and CDR2 FYNNEI. Between the V and J ends, shortened by 4 bases and 1 base respectively, the junction contains 8 bases. Each clonotype received, on average, roughly 9.6x coverage in deep resolution sequencing performed on a MiSeq, where the target depth lay between 1 in 1 million and 1 in 200,000 T cells. The immunoSEQ hsTCRB Kit was used to generate TCR beta libraries. Per the source publication's procedure: The data were analyzed with ImmunoSEQ Analyzer and ImmunoSEQ Data Assistant, and V, D and J gene assignments followed IMGT definitions. Clonality was computed as one minus normalized Shannon entropy of productive rearrangement frequencies, ranging from 0 to 1. Public clonotype analysis was restricted to overrepresented clonotypes comprising at least 0.05% of each patient's repertoire. Fewer than 15 repertoires from age-matched healthy donors, obtained from immuneACCESS, served as clonality controls. In TCRdb, the immuneACCESS table is reduced to in-frame sequences with V and J assigned. These tables do not hold every clone; where another copy was compared, an unresolved V gene accounts for under half, and the others remain unexplained. V, J and clone size reflect that table, while D and trimming were determined from the DNA. This sample gives around 310,000 clones in total; around four fifths of them show up just once. 6.5% to 8% of the sample rests with the top ten.

The rearranged segments are TRBV2 and TRBJ2-7, with a tentative D gene TRBD1 over 5 matching bases. The sequencing used PBMCs, collected before ibrutinib treatment. The clonotype was recovered from a human donor with chronic lymphocytic leukemia. The CDR3 has the sequence CASSGTGSYEQYF. DNA sequence: TGTGCCAGCAGTGGTACAGGTTCCTACGAGCAGTACTTC.